This T cell receptor beta chain was sequenced for a study of blood T cell repertoires in COVID-19. Looking at the study overall: Samples representing acute and convalescent COVID-19 were sourced from the United States, Italy and Spain.

Per the original data handling: Amplification from reference gene primers served as the basis for estimated nucleated cell counts. Assay: immunoSEQ multiplex PCR; the TCRdb copy retains only in-frame clones and omits some. The D gene and trimming were derived from the DNA, and the V and J assignments and clone size from that table. This sample yields over 100,000 clones, of which about 84% are seen a single time; 9% to 15% belongs to the top ten. This CDR3 contains 15 residues. The ends were cut back, 3 bases at V and 4 bases at J, with 18 bases in the middle. Germline CDR1 and CDR2: GTSNPN and SVGIG (reference sequence).

The chain carries TRBV30 and TRBJ1-2; D might be TRBD1 (6 bases). Sequenced material: peripheral blood. The sequence was collected from a woman aged 55-75 years with acute or convalescent COVID-19. CDR3 bases: TGTGCCTGGAGCCTGGGGGGGGCCGAACCCTATGGCTACACCTTC. As protein: CAWSLGGAEPYGYTF.